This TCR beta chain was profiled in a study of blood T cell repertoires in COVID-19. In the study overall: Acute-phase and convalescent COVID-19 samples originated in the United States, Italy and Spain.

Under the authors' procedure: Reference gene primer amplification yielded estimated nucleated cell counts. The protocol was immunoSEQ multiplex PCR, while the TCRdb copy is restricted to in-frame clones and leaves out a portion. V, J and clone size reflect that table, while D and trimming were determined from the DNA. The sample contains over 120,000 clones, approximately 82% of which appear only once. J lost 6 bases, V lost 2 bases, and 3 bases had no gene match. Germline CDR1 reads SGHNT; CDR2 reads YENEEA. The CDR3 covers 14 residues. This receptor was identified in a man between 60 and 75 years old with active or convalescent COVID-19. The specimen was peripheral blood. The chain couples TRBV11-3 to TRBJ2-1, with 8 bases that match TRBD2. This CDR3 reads CASSLWTSSNEQFF. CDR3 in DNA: TGTGCCAGCAGCTTATGGACTAGCTCCAATGAGCAGTTCTTC.